The entry below describes one T cell receptor (beta chain). Its specificity is unknown. This entry is derived from a study of beta chain features in type 1 diabetes. For the study at large: Comparable age, gender and cell yields were observed in patients relative to healthy donors. Whole-study findings and limits: Type 1 diabetes patients had moderately but significantly shorter TCRB CDR3s in all four CD4+ subsets. In comparison with healthy donors, patients had naive, central memory and Treg TCRB repertoires that appeared more similar.

Expressed TCRB transcripts were sequenced after all isolated RNA was converted to cDNA. Data came from immunoSEQ multiplex PCR; TCRdb stores just in-frame clones and leaves some out. Of around 250,000 clones listed, 13% to 15% were seen once; the top ten hold about 0.016%. Germline V gene data show CDR1 as SGHRS and CDR2 as YFSETQ. The CDR3 spans 16 residues. The V gene end was trimmed by 0 bases and the J gene end by 1 base; junction bases not matched to a gene: 7. Sorted populations all had greater than 98% purity. The sample comprised naive CD4+ T cells from blood. This clonotype was obtained from a man aged 25 to 40 with type 1 diabetes. J is TRBJ2-7 and V is TRBV5-1; TRBD1 matches at 7 bases. The CDR3 DNA reads TGCGCCAGCAGCTTGGGGGACAGTATCGGATCCTACGAGCAGTACTTC. Protein product: CASSLGDSIGSYEQYF.